This T cell receptor beta chain was sequenced for a study of cytomegalovirus exposure and HLA in healthy donors. This clone was seen only a few times. Germline loops: CDR1 SEHNR, CDR2 FQNEAQ (reference sequence). Trimming took 1 base from V and 7 from J, leaving 10 bases between them. The CDR3 totals 13 residues. Researchers ran the PCR with 60 Vbeta and 13 Jbeta primers. TCRdb's copy holds only in-frame clones and misses some; the assay was immunoSEQ multiplex PCR. This table has roughly 97,000 clones, roughly a tenth appearing once. The chain combines TRBV7-9 with TRBJ1-2, with D uncertain. This TCR came from a man aged 35 to 55 in good health and CMV-seropositive. Specimen: PBMCs. The CDR3 DNA follows: TGTGCCAGCAGCTTAGAGTCCTCCGGTGGCTACACCTTC. This translates into CASSLESSGGYTF.